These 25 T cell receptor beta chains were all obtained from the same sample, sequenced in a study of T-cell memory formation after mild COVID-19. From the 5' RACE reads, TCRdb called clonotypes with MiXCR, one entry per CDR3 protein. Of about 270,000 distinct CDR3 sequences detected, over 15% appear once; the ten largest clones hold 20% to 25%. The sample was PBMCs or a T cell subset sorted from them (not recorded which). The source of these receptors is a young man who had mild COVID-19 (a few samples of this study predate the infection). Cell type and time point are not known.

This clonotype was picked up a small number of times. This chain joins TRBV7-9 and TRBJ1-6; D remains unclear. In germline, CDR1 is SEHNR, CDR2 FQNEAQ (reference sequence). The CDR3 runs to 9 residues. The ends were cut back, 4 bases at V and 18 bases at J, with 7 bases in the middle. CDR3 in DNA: TGTGCCAGCAGCTCCCGGTACCACTTT. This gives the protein CASSSRYHF. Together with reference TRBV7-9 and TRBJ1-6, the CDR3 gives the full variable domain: DTGVSQNPRHKITKRGQNVTFRCDPISEHNRLYWYRQTLGQGPEFLTYFQNEAQLEKSRLLSDRFSAERPKGSFSTLEIQRTEQGDSAMYLCASSSRYHFGNGTRLTVT.

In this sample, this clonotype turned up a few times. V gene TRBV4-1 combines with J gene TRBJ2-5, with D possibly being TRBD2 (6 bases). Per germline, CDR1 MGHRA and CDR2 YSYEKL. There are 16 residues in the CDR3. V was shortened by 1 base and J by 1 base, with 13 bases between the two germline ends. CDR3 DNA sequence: TGCGCCAGCAGCCAAGTTGGAGGGCCCCTCCAAGAGACCCAGTACTTC. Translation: CASSQVGGPLQETQYF.

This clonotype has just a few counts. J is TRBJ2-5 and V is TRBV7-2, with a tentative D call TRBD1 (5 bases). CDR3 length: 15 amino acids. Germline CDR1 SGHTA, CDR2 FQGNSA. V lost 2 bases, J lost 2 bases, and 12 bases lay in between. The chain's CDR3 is CASSLNRGWQETQYF. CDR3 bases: TGTGCCAGCAGCTTAAATAGGGGCTGGCAAGAGACCCAGTACTTC. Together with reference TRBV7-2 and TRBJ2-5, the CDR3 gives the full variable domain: GAGVSQSPSNKVTEKGKDVELRCDPISGHTALYWYRQSLGQGLEFLIYFQGNSAPDKSGLPSDRFSAERTGGSVSTLTIQRTQQEDSAVYLCASSLNRGWQETQYFGPGTRLLVL.

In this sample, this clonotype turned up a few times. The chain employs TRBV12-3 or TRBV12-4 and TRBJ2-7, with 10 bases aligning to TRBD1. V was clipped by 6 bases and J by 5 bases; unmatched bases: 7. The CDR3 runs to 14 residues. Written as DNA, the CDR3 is TGTGCCAGCAGCCGGACAGGGGGTATGAACGAGCAGTACTTC. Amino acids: CASSRTGGMNEQYF.

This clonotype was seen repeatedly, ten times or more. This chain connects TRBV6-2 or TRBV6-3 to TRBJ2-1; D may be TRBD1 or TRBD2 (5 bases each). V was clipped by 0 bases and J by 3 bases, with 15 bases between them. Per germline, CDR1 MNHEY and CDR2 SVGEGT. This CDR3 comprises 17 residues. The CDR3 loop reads CASSYSSVRGVYNEQFF. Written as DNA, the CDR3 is TGTGCCAGCAGTTACTCGAGTGTGAGAGGGGTCTACAATGAGCAGTTCTTC.

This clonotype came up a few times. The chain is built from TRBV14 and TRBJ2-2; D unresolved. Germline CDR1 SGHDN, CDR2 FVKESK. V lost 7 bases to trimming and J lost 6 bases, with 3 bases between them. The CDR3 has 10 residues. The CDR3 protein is CASTPGELFF. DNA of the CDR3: TGTGCCAGCACCCCCGGGGAGCTGTTTTTT.

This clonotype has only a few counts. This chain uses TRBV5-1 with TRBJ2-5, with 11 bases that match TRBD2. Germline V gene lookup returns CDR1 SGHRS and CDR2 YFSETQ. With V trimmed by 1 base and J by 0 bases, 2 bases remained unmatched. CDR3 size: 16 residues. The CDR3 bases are TGCGCCAGCAGCTTGTCACTAGCGGGGGACCAAGAGACCCAGTACTTC. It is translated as CASSLSLAGDQETQYF.

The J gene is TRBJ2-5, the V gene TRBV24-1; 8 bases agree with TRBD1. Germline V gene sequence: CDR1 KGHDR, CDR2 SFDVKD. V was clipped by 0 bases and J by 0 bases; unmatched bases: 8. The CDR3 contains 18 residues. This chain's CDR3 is CATSDLPGPDRDQETQYF. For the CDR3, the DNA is TGTGCCACCAGTGATTTGCCGGGACCGGACAGGGACCAAGAGACCCAGTACTTC.

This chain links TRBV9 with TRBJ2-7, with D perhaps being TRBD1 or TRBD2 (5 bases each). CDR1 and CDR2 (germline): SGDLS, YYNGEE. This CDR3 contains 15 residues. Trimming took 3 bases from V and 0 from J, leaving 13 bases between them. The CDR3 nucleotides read TGTGCCAGCAGCGGAGGGGCAGGTCACTCCTACGAGCAGTACTTC. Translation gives CASSGGAGHSYEQYF.

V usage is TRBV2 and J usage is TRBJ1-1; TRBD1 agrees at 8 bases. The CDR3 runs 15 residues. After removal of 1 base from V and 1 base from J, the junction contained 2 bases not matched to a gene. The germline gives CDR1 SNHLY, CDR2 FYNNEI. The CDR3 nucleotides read TGTGCCAGCAGTGAAGGTACAGGGGGGAACACTGAAGCTTTCTTT. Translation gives CASSEGTGGNTEAFF.

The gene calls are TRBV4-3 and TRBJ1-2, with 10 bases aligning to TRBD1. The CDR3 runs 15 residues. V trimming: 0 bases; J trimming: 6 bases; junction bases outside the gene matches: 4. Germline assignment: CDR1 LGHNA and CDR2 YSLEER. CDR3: CASSQDRGQGNGYTF. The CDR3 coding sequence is TGCGCCAGCAGCCAAGATCGGGGACAGGGGAATGGCTACACCTTC.

The CDR3 DNA sequence: TGTGCCAGCAGCCTCTCGCCCTCGGGGGATGAGCAGTTCTTC. Its protein is CASSLSPSGDEQFF. The chain is built from TRBV7-3 and TRBJ2-1; tentative D call: TRBD2 (6 bases). Germline CDR1 reads SGHTA; CDR2 reads FQGTGA. The CDR3 is 14 amino acids. Trimming stripped 5 bases from V and 8 bases from J, with 16 bases between.

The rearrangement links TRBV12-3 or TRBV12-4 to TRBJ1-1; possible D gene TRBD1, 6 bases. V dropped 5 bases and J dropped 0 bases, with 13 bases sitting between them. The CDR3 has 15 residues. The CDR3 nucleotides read TGTGCCAGCAGTCTTTACAGGGATATGAACACTGAAGCTTTCTTT. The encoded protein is CASSLYRDMNTEAFF.

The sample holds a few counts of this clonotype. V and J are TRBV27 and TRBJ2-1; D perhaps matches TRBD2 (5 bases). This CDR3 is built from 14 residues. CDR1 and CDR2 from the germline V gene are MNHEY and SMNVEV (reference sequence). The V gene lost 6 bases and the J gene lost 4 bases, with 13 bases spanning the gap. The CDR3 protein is CASRFPGSYNEQFF. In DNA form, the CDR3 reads TGTGCCAGCAGGTTCCCGGGGTCTTACAATGAGCAGTTCTTC.

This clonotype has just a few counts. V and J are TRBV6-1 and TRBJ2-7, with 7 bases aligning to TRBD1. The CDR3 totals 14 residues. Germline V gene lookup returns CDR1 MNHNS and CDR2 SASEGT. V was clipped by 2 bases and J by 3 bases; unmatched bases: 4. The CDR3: CASSEQGGSYEQYF. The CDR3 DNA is TGTGCCAGCAGTGAACAAGGGGGCAGCTACGAGCAGTACTTC.

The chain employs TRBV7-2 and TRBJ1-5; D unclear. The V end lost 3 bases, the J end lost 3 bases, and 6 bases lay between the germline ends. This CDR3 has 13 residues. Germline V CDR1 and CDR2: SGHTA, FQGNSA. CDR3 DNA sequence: TGTGCCAGCAGCTTCAGCTACAATCAGCCCCAGCATTTT. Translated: CASSFSYNQPQHF.

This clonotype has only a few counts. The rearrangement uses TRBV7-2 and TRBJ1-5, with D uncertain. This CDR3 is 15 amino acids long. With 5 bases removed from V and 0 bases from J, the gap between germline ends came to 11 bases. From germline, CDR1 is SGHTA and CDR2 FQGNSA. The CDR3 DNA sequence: TGTGCCAGCAGCCCCGTTTGGGGTAGCAATCAGCCCCAGCATTTT. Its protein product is CASSPVWGSNQPQHF.

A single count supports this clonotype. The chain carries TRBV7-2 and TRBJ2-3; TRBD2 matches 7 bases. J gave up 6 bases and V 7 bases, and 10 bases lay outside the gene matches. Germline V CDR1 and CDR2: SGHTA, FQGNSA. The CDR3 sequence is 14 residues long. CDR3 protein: CASIFLGGRDTQYF. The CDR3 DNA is TGTGCCAGCATCTTTTTGGGGGGGAGGGATACGCAGTATTTT.

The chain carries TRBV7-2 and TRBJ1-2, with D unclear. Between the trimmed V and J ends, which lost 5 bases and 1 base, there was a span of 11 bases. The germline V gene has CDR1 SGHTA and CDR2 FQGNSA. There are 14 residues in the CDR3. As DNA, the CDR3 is TGTGCCAGCAGCCCTAGCGGGAATAACTATGGCTACACCTTC. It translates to CASSPSGNNYGYTF.

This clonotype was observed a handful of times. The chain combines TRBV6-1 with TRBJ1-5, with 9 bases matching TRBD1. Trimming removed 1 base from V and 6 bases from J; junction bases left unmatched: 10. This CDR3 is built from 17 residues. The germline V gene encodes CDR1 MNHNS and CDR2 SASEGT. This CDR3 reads CASSEDWGQGILQPQHF. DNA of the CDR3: TGTGCCAGCAGTGAAGACTGGGGACAGGGCATCCTTCAGCCCCAGCATTTT.

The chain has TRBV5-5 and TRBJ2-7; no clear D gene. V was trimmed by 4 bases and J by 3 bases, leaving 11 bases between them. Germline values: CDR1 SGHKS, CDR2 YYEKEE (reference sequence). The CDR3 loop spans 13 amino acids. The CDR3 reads CASSPDVDYEQYF. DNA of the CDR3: TGTGCCAGCAGCCCAGATGTGGACTACGAGCAGTACTTC.

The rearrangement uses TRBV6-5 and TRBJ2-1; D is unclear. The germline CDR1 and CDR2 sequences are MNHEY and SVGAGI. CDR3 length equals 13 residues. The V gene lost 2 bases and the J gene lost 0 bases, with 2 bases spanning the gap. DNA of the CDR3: TGTGCCAGCAGTTACAACTCCTACAATGAGCAGTTCTTC. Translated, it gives CASSYNSYNEQFF.

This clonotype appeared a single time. This chain's CDR3 is CASSPEDVGVNTEAFF. DNA of the CDR3: TGTGCCAGCAGCCCGGAGGACGTAGGGGTGAACACTGAAGCTTTCTTT. The chain carries TRBV4-2 and TRBJ1-1, with D possibly TRBD1 on 5 matching bases. Trimming removed 4 bases from V and 0 bases from J, with 15 bases in between. The germline CDR1 and CDR2 sequences are LGHNA and YNFKEQ. This CDR3 region has 16 residues.

CDR3 sequence: CASSYDRNQPQHF. CDR3 nucleotides: TGTGCCAGCAGCTACGACAGAAATCAGCCCCAGCATTTT. The gene calls are TRBV7-2 and TRBJ1-5, with D possibly matching TRBD1 (5 bases). CDR1 and CDR2 (germline): SGHTA, FQGNSA. Trimming removed 4 bases at V and 4 bases at J, with 8 bases between. The CDR3 runs 13 residues.

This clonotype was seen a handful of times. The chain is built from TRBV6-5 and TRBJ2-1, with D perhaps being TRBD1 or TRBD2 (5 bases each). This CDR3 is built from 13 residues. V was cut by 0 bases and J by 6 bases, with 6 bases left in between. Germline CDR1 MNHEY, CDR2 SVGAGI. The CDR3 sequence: CASSYSGANEQFF. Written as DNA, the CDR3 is TGTGCCAGCAGTTACTCCGGGGCCAATGAGCAGTTCTTC.